The present T cell receptor beta chain was sequenced within a study of blood T cell repertoires in COVID-19. About the research overall: Spain, Italy and the United States supplied samples that represented acute and convalescent COVID-19. Nucleic acid was either cDNA or gDNA, and it came from T cells, B-cell-depleted T cells, or PBMCs.

Trimming took 1 base from V and 6 from J, leaving 16 bases between them. The CDR3 is made up of 16 amino acids. Germline V gene data show CDR1 as SGHTA and CDR2 as FQGNSA. In the source study's methods: The assay estimated nucleated cells by amplifying reference gene primers. The protocol was immunoSEQ multiplex PCR, while the TCRdb copy is restricted to in-frame clones and leaves out a portion. V and J calls and clone size follow that table, whereas D and trimming were derived from the DNA. The sample yields approximately 300,000 clones, about nine tenths seen once. The V gene is TRBV7-2, the J gene TRBJ2-1; D is ambiguous. The clonotype comes from a man aged 50-59 years with active or convalescent COVID-19. The specimen sequenced was peripheral blood. In DNA, the CDR3 is TGTGCCAGCAGCTTAGTCTACCCGTCCTTCACCAATGAGCAGTTCTTC. Amino acid sequence: CASSLVYPSFTNEQFF.